Below are 30 T cell receptor beta chains sequenced from a single sample in a study of T and B cells in COVID-19 patients (dated by TCRdb to the early 2020s). Sequenced using an Illumina MiSeq. Multiplex PCR with BIOMED2 TRB-A/B primer pools was used to amplify the TRB rearrangements. The public sequencing data were trimmed at Q25 with fastp and processed into clonotypes with MiXCR by TCRdb, which kept only in-frame beta chains. All rows with the same CDR3 protein become a single entry with the most common DNA and genes. For this sample the table gives some 8,000 distinct CDR3 sequences, of which about 30% were detected only once. The ten largest clonotypes hold approximately 15% of the sample. Genomic DNA extracted from blood was used in amounts of about 250-500 ng for amplification of TRB repertoires. The sequenced material came from blood. All receptors come from a human donor with active COVID-19.

By sample fraction, this clonotype is medium-sized. This sequence joins TRBV19 and TRBJ1-2, with a weak D call TRBD1 (6 bases). Trimming took off 6 bases at V and 5 bases at J, with 16 bases between the two ends. Germline CDR1 reads LNHDA; CDR2 reads SQIVND (reference sequence). The CDR3 length is 14 residues. The CDR3, as DNA: TGTGCCAGTAGATCCGGGGGCGAGGGGTATGGCTACACCTTC. Translated, it gives CASRSGGEGYGYTF.

As concerns this clonotype: Sequence at one end of the junction differs from germline and may be a read error. This sequence joins TRBV20-1 and TRBJ2-7; TRBD1 is a possible D gene (6 bases). The germline V gene encodes CDR1 DFQATT and CDR2 SNEGSKA (reference sequence). This CDR3 spans 12 amino acids. The CDR3 loop is CGAWDKSYEQYF. CDR3 bases: TGCGGTGCTTGGGACAAATCCTACGAGCAGTACTTC.

The chain joins TRBV27 to TRBJ2-1, with 9 positions matching TRBD2. The CDR3 extends over 15 amino acids. Germline CDR1 and CDR2: MNHEY and SMNVEV (reference sequence). With 5 bases clipped from V and 2 bases from J, the junction kept 4 bases outside the gene matches. This CDR3 reads CASSRSGGAYNEQFF. CDR3 DNA: TGTGCCAGCAGTCGTAGCGGGGGAGCCTACAATGAGCAGTTCTTC.

This clonotype showed up just a few times. The chain couples TRBV5-1 to TRBJ2-1; TRBD1 aligns across 9 bases. The germline CDR1 and CDR2 sequences are SGHRS and YFSETQ. The ends lost 6 bases at V and 3 bases at J; junction bases unmatched: 7. The CDR3 has 15 residues. CDR3 DNA: TGCGCCAGCACCCCCGGGACAGGGAACTACAATGAGCAGTTCTTC. This gives the protein CASTPGTGNYNEQFF.

Within the sample, this clonotype is medium-sized. The J gene is TRBJ1-1, the V gene TRBV29-1; tentative D call: TRBD1 (5 bases). Trimming cost V 7 bases and J 1 base, with 13 bases left between them. The germline V gene has CDR1 SQVTM and CDR2 ANQGSEA. CDR3 length: 13 amino acids. This CDR3 is CSGTGRGNTEAFF. The CDR3, as DNA: TGCAGCGGCACGGGGCGCGGGAACACTGAAGCTTTCTTT.

V and J are TRBV19 and TRBJ1-2; a weak D match, TRBD1 (5 bases). The germline V gene encodes CDR1 LNHDA and CDR2 SQIVND (reference sequence). This CDR3 comprises 17 residues. V lost 6 bases to trimming and J lost 2 bases, with 22 bases between them. CDR3 amino acids: CASRRGGHFAGNYGYTF. The CDR3 coding sequence is TGTGCCAGTAGGAGGGGAGGACATTTCGCTGGGAACTATGGCTACACCTTC.

The sample holds a few counts of this clonotype. This chain links TRBV10-3 with TRBJ2-1, with 7 bases aligning to TRBD1. CDR1 is ENHRY, CDR2 SYGVKD, per germline. The CDR3 consists of 14 residues. V trimming: 4 bases; J trimming: 4 bases; junction bases outside the gene matches: 4. The CDR3, as DNA: TGTGCCATCAGTGCCGGGACAGTTTACAATGAGCAGTTCTTC. Protein sequence: CAISAGTVYNEQFF.

The chain recombines TRBV5-1 with TRBJ2-7; TRBD2 matches 13 bases. V lost 4 bases and J lost 4; bases outside the gene matches: 8. CDR1 is SGHRS and CDR2 is YFSETQ in the germline V gene. This CDR3 is built from 16 residues. In DNA, the CDR3 is TGCGCCAGCAGCGCCACTAGCGGGGGGGCCGTGTACGAGCAGTACTTC. It yields the protein CASSATSGGAVYEQYF.

This clonotype is medium-sized by share. The chain combines TRBV15 with TRBJ2-7; D may be TRBD1 (5 bases). The V gene lost 8 bases and the J gene lost 3 bases, with 23 bases spanning the gap. Per the germline V gene, CDR1 is LNHNV and CDR2 is YYDKDF (reference sequence). This CDR3 contains 16 residues. CDR3 nucleotides: TGTGCCACCGGCGCTCAAATGGTAAGGGGTCGCTACGAGCAGTACTTC. Residues: CATGAQMVRGRYEQYF.

This chain connects TRBV24-1 to TRBJ2-2; perhaps TRBD1 as D (5 bases). Germline lookup yields CDR1 KGHDR and CDR2 SFDVKD. The CDR3 length is 15 residues. V shed 3 bases and J shed 6 bases, with 13 bases lying between them. The CDR3 DNA is TGTGCCACCAGTGATCCAGGGATTCAGGCCGGGGAGCTGTTTTTT. This translates into CATSDPGIQAGELFF.

By frequency in the sample, this clonotype is medium-sized. The chain uses TRBV6-5 and TRBJ1-6, with D uncertain. CDR1 MNHEY and CDR2 SVGAGI come from the germline V gene. The V gene lost 8 bases and the J gene lost 7 bases, with 18 bases spanning the gap. The CDR3 is 15 amino acids. CDR3 amino acids: CASLPRTQWNSPLHF. For the CDR3, the DNA is TGTGCCAGCCTCCCCCGGACCCAATGGAATTCACCCCTCCACTTT.

By share, this clonotype ranks as medium-sized. The V and J genes are TRBV5-4 and TRBJ2-7; the D gene is possibly TRBD1 (6 bases). The V and J ends lost 2 bases and 6 bases respectively, with 12 bases between them. This CDR3 region has 13 residues. Germline-derived CDR1 and CDR2 are SGHNT and YYREEE (reference sequence). The CDR3 DNA follows: TGTGCCAGCAGCTTCCAGGGGCGAGGCGAGCAGTACGTC. Translation: CASSFQGRGEQYV.

CDR3 sequence (DNA): TGCAGTGCTAGAGCTCAGAGAAGGTCGGAGGGTTACGAAAAACTGTTTTTT. Translation gives CSARAQRRSEGYEKLFF. The chain employs TRBV20-1 and TRBJ1-4; no clear D. This CDR3 region has 17 residues. The V and J ends lost 1 base and 8 bases respectively, with 23 bases between them. CDR1 DFQATT and CDR2 SNEGSKA come from the germline V gene (reference sequence).

This chain joins TRBV5-5 and TRBJ1-5; possibly TRBD1 for D (6 bases). In germline, CDR1 is SGHKS, CDR2 YYEKEE (reference sequence). Trimming removed 4 bases at V and 0 bases at J, with 14 bases between. CDR3 length: 16 residues. The CDR3 nucleotides read TGTGCCAGCAGCCTGGACAGCCGAAATAGCAATCAGCCCCAGCATTTT. This encodes CASSLDSRNSNQPQHF.

By share, this clonotype counts as medium-sized. The chain links TRBV19 to TRBJ2-1, with 8 positions matching TRBD2. The CDR3 loop spans 15 amino acids. V lost 4 bases to trimming and J lost 2 bases; unmatched junction nucleotides: 4. Germline CDR1 and CDR2: LNHDA and SQIVND (reference sequence). CDR3 amino acids: CASSTSGGPYNEQFF. The CDR3, as DNA: TGTGCCAGTAGTACGAGCGGGGGCCCCTACAATGAGCAGTTCTTC.

This clonotype came up a few times. This rearrangement joins TRBV6-2 or TRBV6-3 to TRBJ1-4, with a possible D match to TRBD1 (6 bases). Trimming took off 2 bases at V and 8 bases at J, with 15 bases between the two ends. The CDR3 consists of 15 residues. From germline, CDR1 is MNHEY and CDR2 SVGEGT. CDR3 in amino acids: CASSYRPGAGEKLFF. CDR3 in DNA: TGTGCCAGCAGTTACCGGCCGGGGGCGGGGGAAAAACTGTTTTTT.

By sample share, this clonotype is medium-sized. The rearrangement links TRBV27 to TRBJ2-6, with 7 bases identical to TRBD2. Trimming removed 3 bases from V and 0 bases from J; junction bases left unmatched: 2. Germline assignment: CDR1 MNHEY and CDR2 SMNVEV (reference sequence). The CDR3 is 16 residues long. The CDR3 bases are TGTGCCAGCAGTTTCGGGAGGCCCTCTGGGGCCAACGTCCTGACTTTC. Amino acids: CASSFGRPSGANVLTF.

The sample holds a few counts of this clonotype. This chain joins TRBV6-5 and TRBJ1-1; TRBD1 agrees at 9 bases. This CDR3 spans 14 amino acids. V dropped 6 bases and J dropped 1; count of bases not matched to a gene: 3. Germline V gives CDR1 MNHEY, CDR2 SVGAGI. This CDR3 is CASRLQGANTEAFF. The CDR3 nucleotides read TGTGCCAGCAGGCTACAGGGGGCGAACACTGAAGCTTTCTTT.

Only a few counts were recorded for this clonotype. V and J are TRBV27 and TRBJ1-1; D is ambiguous. The CDR3 runs 13 residues. Trimming stripped 5 bases from V and 0 bases from J, with 7 bases between. Germline V gene data show CDR1 as MNHEY and CDR2 as SMNVEV (reference sequence). This chain's CDR3 is CASSQGMNTEAFF. CDR3 DNA sequence: TGTGCCAGCAGTCAAGGGATGAACACTGAAGCTTTCTTT.

This clonotype turned up a few times. This chain joins TRBV18 and TRBJ2-3, with D possibly TRBD1 on 6 matching bases. Trimming left V 2 bases short and J 6 bases short, with 21 bases between. There are 17 residues in the CDR3. Germline values: CDR1 KGHSH, CDR2 LQKENI. In DNA form, the CDR3 reads TGTGCCAGCTCACCAAAGCAAATTAACAGGGCCTTGGATACGCAGTATTTT. Encoded protein: CASSPKQINRALDTQYF.

This sequence joins TRBV24-1 and TRBJ2-2; D unresolved. Germline assignment: CDR1 KGHDR and CDR2 SFDVKD. V was cut by 8 bases and J by 4 bases, with 10 bases left in between. The CDR3 extends over 13 amino acids. The CDR3 DNA reads as TGTGCCACCAAGGGAAGTAGCACCGGGGAGCTGTTTTTT. Translating it yields CATKGSSTGELFF.

This clonotype was counted between two and nine times. The chain carries TRBV5-1 and TRBJ2-1, with 8 bases fitting TRBD1. Germline assignment: CDR1 SGHRS and CDR2 YFSETQ. The CDR3 has 16 amino acids. After removal of 4 bases from V and 9 bases from J, the junction contained 15 bases not matched to a gene. This CDR3 reads CASSPSGTGIPGEQFF. Here the CDR3 DNA reads TGCGCCAGCAGCCCATCCGGGACAGGAATTCCGGGTGAGCAGTTCTTC.

The rearrangement joins TRBV6-1 to TRBJ1-6; D remains ambiguous. The germline CDR1 and CDR2 sequences are MNHNS and SASEGT. The CDR3 sequence is 12 residues long. Trimming stripped 6 bases from V and 13 bases from J, with 13 bases between. CDR3 DNA sequence: TGTGCCAGCAGCGGCGAAGGAAAGCCCCTCCACTTT. This translates into CASSGEGKPLHF.

V usage is TRBV7-2 and J usage is TRBJ2-7; possibly TRBD1 for D (6 bases). CDR1 SGHTA and CDR2 FQGNSA come from the germline V gene. Between the trimmed V and J ends, which lost 1 base and 3 bases, there was a span of 16 bases. CDR3 length: 16 amino acids. CDR3 region: CASSLVDSPRGYEQYV. The CDR3 DNA follows: TGTGCCAGCAGCTTAGTGGACAGCCCTAGAGGCTACGAGCAGTACGTC.

By sample fraction, this clonotype is medium-sized. This chain links TRBV5-4 with TRBJ2-3; a possible D gene is TRBD1 (6 bases). Trimming left V 4 bases short and J 6 bases short, with 9 bases between. This CDR3 comprises 12 residues. The germline CDR1 and CDR2 sequences are SGHNT and YYREEE (reference sequence). The CDR3 DNA follows: TGTGCCAGCAGCAGCCAGGGGGATACGCAGTATTTT. It translates to CASSSQGDTQYF. Full variable domain (outside the CDR3, taken from reference TRBV5-4 and TRBJ2-3): ETGVTQSPTHLIKTRGQQVTLRCSSQSGHNTVSWYQQALGQGPQFIFQYYREEENGRGNFPPRFSGLQFPNYSSELNVNALELDDSALYLCASSSQGDTQYFGPGTRLTVL.

The chain joins TRBV5-1 to TRBJ2-1; 10 nucleotides line up with TRBD2. The CDR3 extends over 17 amino acids. V lost 2 bases and J lost 6; bases outside the gene matches: 11. CDR1 is SGHRS and CDR2 is YFSETQ in the germline V gene. DNA of the CDR3: TGCGCCAGCAGCTTAGTAGCGGGGGGACTAAGTCGCAATGAGCAGTTCTTC. Its protein is CASSLVAGGLSRNEQFF.

V gene TRBV10-3 combines with J gene TRBJ2-2; D is possibly TRBD2 (7 bases). The ends were cut back, 6 bases at V and 5 bases at J, with 19 bases in the middle. The CDR3 extends over 16 amino acids. Germline V gene sequence: CDR1 ENHRY, CDR2 SYGVKD. The CDR3 DNA reads as TGTGCCATCAGGGAAGGCCAAAGGGGGGGAACCGGGGAGCTGTTTTTT. Its translation is CAIREGQRGGTGELFF.

In this sample, this clonotype is medium-sized. This chain joins TRBV19 and TRBJ1-2; D not certain. Germline CDR1 is LNHDA and CDR2 is SQIVND (reference sequence). This CDR3 region has 9 residues. The CDR3 spells CAVGPGYTF. Here the CDR3 DNA reads TGTGCTGTTGGGCCTGGCTACACCTTC.

The chain uses TRBV20-1 and TRBJ2-2; D is undetermined. There are 13 residues in the CDR3. V was trimmed by 3 bases and J by 5 bases, leaving 10 bases between them. The germline V gene has CDR1 DFQATT and CDR2 SNEGSKA (reference sequence). CDR3 DNA: TGCAGTGCTAGCAGGTCTGAGACCGGGGAGCTGTTTTTT. It specifies CSASRSETGELFF.

As for this clonotype: A single base separates this from a much larger clone, so it may be a read error. The chain has TRBV6-4 and TRBJ2-7; TRBD2 is a possible D gene (5 bases). CDR3 length: 14 residues. The ends were cut back, 5 bases at V and 2 bases at J, with 13 bases in the middle. Germline lookup yields CDR1 MRHNA and CDR2 SNTAGT. The CDR3 DNA reads as TGTGCCAGCAGTCTATCTCGGGGAGCCTACGAGCAGTACGTC. Amino acids: CASSLSRGAYEQYV.